The clone carrying this TCR beta chain was detected a few times. This CDR3 is built from 15 residues. The V gene's germline CDR1 is MGHRA and CDR2 YSYEKL. With 0 bases clipped from V and 13 bases from J, the junction kept 8 bases outside the gene matches. Control samples were healthy donors' buffy coats. Some clones are missing from TCRdb's copy, which holds only in-frame ones; the method was immunoSEQ multiplex PCR. In the table there are more than 30,000 clones, approximately 79% of which are singletons. The sample originates from a study of STAT5B mutations in CD4+ large granular lymphocyte leukemia.

This clonotype originated in a human donor in good health. Sequenced sample: CD4+ T cells from blood buffy coats. The chain couples TRBV4-1 to TRBJ1-6, with 8 positions matching TRBD1. The CDR3 sequence: CASSQEGQVISPLHF. The DNA of the CDR3 is TGCGCCAGCAGCCAAGAGGGACAGGTGATTTCTCCCCTCCACTTT.